Here is one TCR beta chain with its context. Its antigen is unidentified. Second-dose intervals of approximately 4 or approximately 12 weeks were pooled. The data were obtained in a study of T cell responses to AZD1222 COVID-19 vaccine. CDR1 is SEHNR, CDR2 FQNEAQ, per germline (reference sequence). The CDR3 is 17 amino acids. Trimming took 5 bases from V and 10 from J, leaving 29 bases between them. Using immunoSEQ multiplex PCR, the repertoire was profiled, and TCRdb retains in-frame clones only, with some absent. The sample shows approximately 110,000 clones, approximately 85% of them seen only once. Points from the study as a whole: Recipients of AZD1222 seropositive at baseline numbered only 6 or 7. Clonal diversity may have been underestimated, and the donors were mostly white British, with more females than males.

The clonotype was recovered from an adult who received the AZD1222 COVID-19 vaccine. The sample consisted of peripheral blood, taken 28 days after the second AZD1222 dose. This chain uses TRBV7-9 with TRBJ1-1; D call uncertain. The CDR3 nucleotides are TGTGCCAGCAGCCCACGATTGGAAAGGACGAGCCGGCGGTTAGCTTTCTTT. Its protein product is CASSPRLERTSRRLAFF.